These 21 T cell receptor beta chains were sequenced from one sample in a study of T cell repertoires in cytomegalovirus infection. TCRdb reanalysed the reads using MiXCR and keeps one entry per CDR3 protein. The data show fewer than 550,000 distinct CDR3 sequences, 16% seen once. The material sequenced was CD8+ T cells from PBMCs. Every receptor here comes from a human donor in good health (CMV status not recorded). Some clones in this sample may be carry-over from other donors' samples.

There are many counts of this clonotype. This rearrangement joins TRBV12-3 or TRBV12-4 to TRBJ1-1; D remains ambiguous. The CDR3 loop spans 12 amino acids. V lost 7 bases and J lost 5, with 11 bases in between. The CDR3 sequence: CASNLRGTEAFF. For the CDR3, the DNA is TGTGCCAGCAACCTAAGAGGGACTGAAGCTTTCTTT.

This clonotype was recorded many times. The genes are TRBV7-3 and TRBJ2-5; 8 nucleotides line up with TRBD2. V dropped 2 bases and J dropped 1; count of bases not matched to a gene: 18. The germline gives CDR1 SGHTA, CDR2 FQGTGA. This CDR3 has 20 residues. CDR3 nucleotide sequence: TGTGCCAGCAGCTTAGGAAGGAGACTTGCGGGGGGTCCGATCCAAGAGACCCAGTACTTC. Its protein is CASSLGRRLAGGPIQETQYF.

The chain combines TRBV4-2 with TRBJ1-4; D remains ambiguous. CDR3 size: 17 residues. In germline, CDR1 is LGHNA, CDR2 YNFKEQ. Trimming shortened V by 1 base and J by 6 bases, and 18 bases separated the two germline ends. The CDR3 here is CASSQAGGSGLYEKLFF. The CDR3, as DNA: TGTGCCAGCAGCCAAGCCGGAGGTTCCGGGCTGTATGAAAAACTGTTTTTT.

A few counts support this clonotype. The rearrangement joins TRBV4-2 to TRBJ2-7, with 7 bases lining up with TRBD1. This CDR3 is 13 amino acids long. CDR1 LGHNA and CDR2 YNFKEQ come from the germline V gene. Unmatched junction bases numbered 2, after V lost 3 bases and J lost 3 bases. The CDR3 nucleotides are TGTGCCAGCAGCCAGGGACAGCACTACGAGCAGTACTTC. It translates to CASSQGQHYEQYF.

The CDR3 sequence is CASNFSPYGNTEAFF. CDR3 bases: TGTGCCAGCAACTTCTCACCCTACGGAAACACTGAAGCTTTCTTT. This rearrangement joins TRBV6-6 to TRBJ1-1; unclear D gene. V lost 7 bases to trimming and J lost 2 bases, with 17 bases between them. This CDR3 comprises 15 residues. Germline V gene sequence: CDR1 MNHNY, CDR2 SVGAGI (reference sequence).

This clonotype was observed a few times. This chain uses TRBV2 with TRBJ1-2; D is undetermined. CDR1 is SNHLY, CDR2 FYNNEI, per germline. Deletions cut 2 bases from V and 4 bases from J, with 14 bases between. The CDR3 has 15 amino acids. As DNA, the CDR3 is TGTGCCAGCAGTGAAAAGGCAGGACGTCCCTATGGCTACACCTTC. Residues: CASSEKAGRPYGYTF.

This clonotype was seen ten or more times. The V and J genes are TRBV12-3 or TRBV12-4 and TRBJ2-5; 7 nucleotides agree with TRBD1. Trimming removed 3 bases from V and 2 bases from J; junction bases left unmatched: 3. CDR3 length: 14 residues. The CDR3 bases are TGTGCCAGCAGTTTTTGGGACAGACAAGAGACCCAGTACTTC. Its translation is CASSFWDRQETQYF.

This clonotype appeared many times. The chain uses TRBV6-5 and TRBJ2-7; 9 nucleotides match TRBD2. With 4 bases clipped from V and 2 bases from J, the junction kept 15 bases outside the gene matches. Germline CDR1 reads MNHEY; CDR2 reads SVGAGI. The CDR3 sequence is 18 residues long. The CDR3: CASSLLASGTQGPYEQYF. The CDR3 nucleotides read TGTGCCAGCAGTTTATTGGCTAGCGGGACCCAGGGTCCCTACGAGCAGTACTTC.

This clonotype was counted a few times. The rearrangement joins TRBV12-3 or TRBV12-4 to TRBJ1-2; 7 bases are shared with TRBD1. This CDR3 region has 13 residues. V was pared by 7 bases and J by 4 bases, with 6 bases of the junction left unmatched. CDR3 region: CASIQPGGYGYTF. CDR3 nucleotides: TGTGCCAGCATCCAGCCAGGGGGCTATGGCTACACCTTC.

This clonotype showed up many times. The DNA of the CDR3 is TGTGCCAGCAGCATCCTAGCGGCACAATTCACAGATACGCAGTATTTT. This sequence encodes CASSILAAQFTDTQYF. The chain uses TRBV7-2 and TRBJ2-3, with 7 bases matching TRBD2. J lost 2 bases, V lost 5 bases, and 10 bases had no gene match. From germline, CDR1 is SGHTA and CDR2 FQGNSA. The CDR3 runs to 16 residues. Full variable domain (rest looked up from reference TRBV7-2 and TRBJ2-3): GAGVSQSPSNKVTEKGKDVELRCDPISGHTALYWYRQSLGQGLEFLIYFQGNSAPDKSGLPSDRFSAERTGGSVSTLTIQRTQQEDSAVYLCASSILAAQFTDTQYFGPGTRLTVL.

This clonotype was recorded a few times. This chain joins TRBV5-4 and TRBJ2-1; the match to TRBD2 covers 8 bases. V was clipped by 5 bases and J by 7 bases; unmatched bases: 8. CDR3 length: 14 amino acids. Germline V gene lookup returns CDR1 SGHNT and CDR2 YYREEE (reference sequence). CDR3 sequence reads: CASSPGGLPNEQFF. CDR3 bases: TGTGCCAGCAGTCCGGGAGGGCTACCAAATGAGCAGTTCTTC. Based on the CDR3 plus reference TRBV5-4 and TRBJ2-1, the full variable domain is ETGVTQSPTHLIKTRGQQVTLRCSSQSGHNTVSWYQQALGQGPQFIFQYYREEENGRGNFPPRFSGLQFPNYSSELNVNALELDDSALYLCASSPGGLPNEQFFGPGTRLTVL.

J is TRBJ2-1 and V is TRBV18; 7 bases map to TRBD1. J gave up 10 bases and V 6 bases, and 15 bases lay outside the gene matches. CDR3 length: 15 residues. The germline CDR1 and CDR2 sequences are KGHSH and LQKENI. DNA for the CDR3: TGTGCCAGCTCCGAGCCGGGACAGCCCCGAGGGGAGCAGTTCTTC. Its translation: CASSEPGQPRGEQFF.

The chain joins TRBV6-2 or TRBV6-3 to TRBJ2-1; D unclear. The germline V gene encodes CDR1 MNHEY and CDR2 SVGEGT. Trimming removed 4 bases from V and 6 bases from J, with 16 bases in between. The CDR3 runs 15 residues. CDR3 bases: TGTGCCAGCAGTTCCATCATTTTCACGTCCAATGAGCAGTTCTTC. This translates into CASSSIIFTSNEQFF.

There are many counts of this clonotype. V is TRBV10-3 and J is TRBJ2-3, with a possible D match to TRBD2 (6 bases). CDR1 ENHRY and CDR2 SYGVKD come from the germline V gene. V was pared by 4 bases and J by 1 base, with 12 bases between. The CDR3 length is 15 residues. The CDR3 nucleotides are TGTGCCATCAGTGGGCCCTGGGAGGGCACAGATACGCAGTATTTT. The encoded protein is CAISGPWEGTDTQYF.

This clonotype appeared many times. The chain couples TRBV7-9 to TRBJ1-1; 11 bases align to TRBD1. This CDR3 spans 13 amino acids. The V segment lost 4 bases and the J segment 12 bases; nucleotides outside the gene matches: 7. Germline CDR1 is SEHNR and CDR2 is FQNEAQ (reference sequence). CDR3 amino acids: CASSSGTGGKTFF. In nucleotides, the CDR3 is TGTGCCAGCAGCTCCGGGACAGGGGGGAAAACTTTCTTT. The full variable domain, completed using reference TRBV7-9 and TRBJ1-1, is DTGVSQNPRHKITKRGQNVTFRCDPISEHNRLYWYRQTLGQGPEFLTYFQNEAQLEKSRLLSDRFSAERPKGSFSTLEIQRTEQGDSAMYLCASSSGTGGKTFFGQGTRLTVV.

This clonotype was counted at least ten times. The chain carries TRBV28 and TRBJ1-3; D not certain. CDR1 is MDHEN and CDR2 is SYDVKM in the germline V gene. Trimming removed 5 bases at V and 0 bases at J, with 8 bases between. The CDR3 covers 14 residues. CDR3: CASSAWTSGNTIYF. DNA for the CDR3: TGTGCCAGCAGTGCCTGGACCTCTGGAAACACCATATATTTT. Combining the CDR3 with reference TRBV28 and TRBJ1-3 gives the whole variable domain DVKVTQSSRYLVKRTGEKVFLECVQDMDHENMFWYRQDPGLGLRLIYFSYDVKMKEKGDIPEGYSVSREKKERFSLILESASTNQTSMYLCASSAWTSGNTIYFGEGSWLTVV.

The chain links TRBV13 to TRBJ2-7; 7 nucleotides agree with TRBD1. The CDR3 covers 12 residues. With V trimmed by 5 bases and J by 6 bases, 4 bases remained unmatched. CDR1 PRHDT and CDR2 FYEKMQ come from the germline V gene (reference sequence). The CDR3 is CASSPSGGEQYF. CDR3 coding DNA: TGTGCCAGCAGCCCTTCAGGGGGCGAGCAGTACTTC. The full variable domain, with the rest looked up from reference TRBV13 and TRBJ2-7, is AAGVIQSPRHLIKEKRETATLKCYPIPRHDTVYWYQQGPGQDPQFLISFYEKMQSDKGSIPDRFSAQQFSDYHSELNMSSLELGDSALYFCASSPSGGEQYFGPGTRLTVT.

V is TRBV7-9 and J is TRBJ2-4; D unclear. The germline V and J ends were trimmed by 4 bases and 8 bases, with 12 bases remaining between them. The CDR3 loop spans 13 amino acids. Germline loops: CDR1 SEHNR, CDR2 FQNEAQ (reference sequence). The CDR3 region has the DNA TGTGCCAGCAGCTCTCGGAGAGAGGACATTCAGTACTTC. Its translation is CASSSRREDIQYF.

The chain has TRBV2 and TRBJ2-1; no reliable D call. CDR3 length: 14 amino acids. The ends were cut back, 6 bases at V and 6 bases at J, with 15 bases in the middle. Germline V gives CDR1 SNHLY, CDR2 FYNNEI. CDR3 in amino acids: CASSPTFNSNEQFF. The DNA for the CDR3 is TGTGCCAGCAGCCCTACCTTCAATAGCAATGAGCAGTTCTTC.

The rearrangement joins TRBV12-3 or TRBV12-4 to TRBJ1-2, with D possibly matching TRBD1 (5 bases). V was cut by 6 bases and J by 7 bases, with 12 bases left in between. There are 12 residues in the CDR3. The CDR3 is CASRIGGGGYTF. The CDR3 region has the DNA TGTGCCAGCAGGATCGGGGGGGGTGGCTACACCTTC.

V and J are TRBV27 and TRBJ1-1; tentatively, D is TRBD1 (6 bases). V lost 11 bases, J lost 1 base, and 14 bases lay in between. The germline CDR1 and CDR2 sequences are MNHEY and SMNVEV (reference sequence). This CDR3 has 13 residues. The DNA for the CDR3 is TGTGCCGCCCTAGGGGGGCAGAACACTGAAGCTTTCTTT. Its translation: CAALGGQNTEAFF.